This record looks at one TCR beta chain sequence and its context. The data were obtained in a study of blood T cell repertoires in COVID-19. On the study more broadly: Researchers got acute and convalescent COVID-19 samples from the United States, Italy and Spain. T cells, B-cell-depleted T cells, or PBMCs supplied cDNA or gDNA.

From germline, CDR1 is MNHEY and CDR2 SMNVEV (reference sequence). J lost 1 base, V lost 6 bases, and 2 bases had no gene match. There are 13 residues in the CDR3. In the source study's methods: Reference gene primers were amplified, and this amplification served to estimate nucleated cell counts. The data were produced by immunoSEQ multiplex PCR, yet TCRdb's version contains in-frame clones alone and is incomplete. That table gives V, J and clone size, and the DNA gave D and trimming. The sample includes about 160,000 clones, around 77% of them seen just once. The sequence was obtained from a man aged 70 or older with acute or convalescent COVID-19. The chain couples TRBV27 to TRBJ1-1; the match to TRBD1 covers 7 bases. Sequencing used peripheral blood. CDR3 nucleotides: TGTGCCAGCAGGGGACAGCCGAACACTGAAGCTTTCTTT. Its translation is CASRGQPNTEAFF.